Following are 19 T cell receptor beta chains from one sample sequenced in a study of blood T cell repertoires in COVID-19 (dated by TCRdb to about 2020). Preparation of the library involved the immunoSEQ multiplex PCR assay. In TCRdb, the immuneACCESS table is reduced to in-frame sequences with V and J assigned. These tables do not hold every clone; where another copy was compared, an unresolved V gene accounts for under half, and the others remain unexplained. The sample includes 13,000 to 15,000 clones, with 85% to 95% observed a single time. Under 9% of the sample is taken by the ten largest. The specimen sequenced was peripheral blood. The origin of the receptors is a human donor with active COVID-19. The donor label of this sample is uncertain.

CDR3 nucleotide sequence: TGCGCCAGCAGGAGTGTGACAGGGGGCACAAGCGAGCAGTACTTC. Amino acid sequence: CASRSVTGGTSEQYF. The chain employs TRBV5-1 and TRBJ2-7; 10 bases agree with TRBD1. The trim removed 5 bases at V and 6 bases at J, leaving 11 bases unmatched. CDR1 and CDR2 (germline): SGHRS, YFSETQ. This CDR3 comprises 15 residues.

This chain joins TRBV18 and TRBJ1-1, with D tentatively TRBD1 (5 bases). The germline V and J ends were trimmed by 3 bases and 6 bases, with 11 bases remaining between them. CDR3 length: 13 amino acids. In germline, CDR1 is KGHSH, CDR2 LQKENI. CDR3 residues: CASSPVGDAEAFF. Here the CDR3 DNA reads TGTGCCAGCTCACCCGTAGGGGATGCTGAAGCTTTCTTT.

The chain uses TRBV24-1 and TRBJ2-1; the match to TRBD2 covers 7 bases. This CDR3 has 16 residues. The V gene end was trimmed by 5 bases and the J gene end by 3 bases; junction bases not matched to a gene: 9. Germline CDR1 KGHDR, CDR2 SFDVKD. The CDR3 here is CATSGTLADNYNEQFF. CDR3 sequence (DNA): TGTGCCACCAGTGGGACCCTAGCGGACAACTACAATGAGCAGTTCTTC.

CDR3 coding DNA: TGTGCCAGCATGAGAGCCGGCTATGGCTACACCTTC. It specifies CASMRAGYGYTF. This chain joins TRBV27 and TRBJ1-2; D remains unclear. There are 12 residues in the CDR3. Between the trimmed V and J ends, which lost 7 bases and 4 bases, there was a span of 10 bases. CDR1 is MNHEY and CDR2 is SMNVEV in the germline V gene (reference sequence).

V usage is TRBV18 and J usage is TRBJ2-7; D perhaps matches TRBD2 (6 bases). Germline CDR1 KGHSH, CDR2 LQKENI. The CDR3 runs to 18 residues. V lost 3 bases and J 3 bases, leaving 24 bases between the germline ends. The DNA for the CDR3 is TGTGCCAGCTCACCGGCTGTGGAAGGAGGAGGGCCCCTCTACGAGCAGTACTTC. Translating it yields CASSPAVEGGGPLYEQYF.

The rearrangement uses TRBV4-3 and TRBJ1-2; TRBD1 matches at 7 bases. CDR1 is LGHNA and CDR2 is YSLEER in the germline V gene. This CDR3 comprises 18 residues. The J segment lost 8 bases and the V segment lost 0 bases, leaving 18 bases of the junction unmatched. The CDR3 DNA reads TGCGCCAGCAGCCAAGAAAGCGCCGGGACAGTAGGTTTAGAGGGCTACACCTTC. It yields the protein CASSQESAGTVGLEGYTF.

V usage is TRBV9 and J usage is TRBJ1-3, with D possibly being TRBD1 (6 bases). The V end was cut by 4 bases, the J end by 0 bases, with 11 bases between. Per germline, CDR1 SGDLS and CDR2 YYNGEE. This CDR3 comprises 15 residues. Written as DNA, the CDR3 is TGTGCCAGCAGCCGCGACAGGAGCTCTGGAAACACCATATATTTT. The encoded protein is CASSRDRSSGNTIYF. The whole variable domain, remainder taken from reference TRBV9 and TRBJ1-3, is DSGVTQTPKHLITATGQRVTLRCSPRSGDLSVYWYQQSLDQGLQFLIQYYNGEERAKGNILERFSAQQFPDLHSELNLSSLELGDSALYFCASSRDRSSGNTIYFGEGSWLTVV.

The gene calls are TRBV7-2 and TRBJ2-3, with no clear D. Germline V CDR1 and CDR2: SGHTA, FQGNSA. The CDR3 loop spans 14 amino acids. Trimming took 1 base from V and 2 from J, leaving 7 bases between them. DNA of the CDR3: TGTGCCAGCAGCTTAGAGCCCCACACAGATACGCAGTATTTT. Protein product: CASSLEPHTDTQYF.

This clone was seen more than once but under ten times. The J gene is TRBJ2-1, the V gene TRBV5-1, with TRBD2 matching over 9 bases. Trimming at V came to 1 base and at J to 5 bases, leaving 1 base not matched to a gene. This CDR3 comprises 14 residues. The V gene's germline CDR1 is SGHRS and CDR2 YFSETQ. The DNA for the CDR3 is TGCGCCAGCAGCTTGCAGCGGGGGGACAATGAGCAGTTCTTC. Amino acid sequence: CASSLQRGDNEQFF. Drawing the rest from reference TRBV5-1 and TRBJ2-1, the complete variable domain is KAGVTQTPRYLIKTRGQQVTLSCSPISGHRSVSWYQQTPGQGLQFLFEYFSETQRNKGNFPGRFSGRQFSNSRSEMNVSTLELGDSALYLCASSLQRGDNEQFFGPGTRLTVL.

The CDR3 DNA reads as TGTGCCAGCAGTTACGGTACTAGCGGTAGCACAGATACGCAGTATTTT. Its protein product is CASSYGTSGSTDTQYF. V and J are TRBV6-2 or TRBV6-3 and TRBJ2-3, with 8 bases lining up with TRBD2. Germline V gene data show CDR1 as MNHEY and CDR2 as SVGEGT. J was trimmed by 0 bases and V by 2 bases; bases with no gene match: 4. This CDR3 has 16 residues.

The CDR3 sequence is CASSPSGSRDEQFF. CDR3 nucleotides: TGCGCCAGCAGCCCTAGCGGGAGTAGGGATGAGCAGTTCTTC. The chain uses TRBV5-1 and TRBJ2-1; 10 bases line up with TRBD2. The V gene's germline CDR1 is SGHRS and CDR2 YFSETQ. The CDR3 extends over 14 amino acids. After removal of 4 bases from V and 8 bases from J, the junction contained 6 bases not matched to a gene.

CDR3 region: CASSPDRAGNTIYF. The CDR3 coding sequence is TGTGCCAGCAGTCCCGACAGGGCTGGAAACACCATATATTTT. The rearrangement joins TRBV28 to TRBJ1-3; 7 nucleotides agree with TRBD1. Germline values: CDR1 MDHEN, CDR2 SYDVKM. Unmatched junction bases numbered 3, after V lost 5 bases and J lost 2 bases. This CDR3 has 14 amino acids.

The chain has TRBV3-1 (or the pseudogene TRBV3-2) and TRBJ1-6; the match to TRBD1 covers 11 bases. There are 16 residues in the CDR3. After removal of 5 bases from V and 9 bases from J, the junction contained 9 bases not matched to a gene. Germline loops: CDR1 LGHDT, CDR2 YNNKEL (reference sequence). This chain's CDR3 is CASSRPGTGGTSPLHF. CDR3 bases: TGTGCCAGCAGCAGACCCGGGACAGGGGGGACTTCACCCCTCCACTTT.

The chain recombines TRBV19 with TRBJ1-2; 7 nucleotides agree with TRBD1. Germline V gene sequence: CDR1 LNHDA, CDR2 SQIVND (reference sequence). Trimming took 6 bases from V and 4 from J; bases not matched to a gene: 8. This CDR3 spans 14 amino acids. CDR3 sequence reads: CASSRGDRVYGYTF. As DNA, the CDR3 is TGTGCCAGTAGCCGCGGGGACAGAGTCTATGGCTACACCTTC.

The chain joins TRBV7-2 to TRBJ2-7; 8 nucleotides line up with TRBD2. The J segment lost 3 bases and the V segment lost 3 bases, leaving 4 bases of the junction unmatched. Germline lookup yields CDR1 SGHTA and CDR2 FQGNSA. The CDR3 consists of 14 residues. The CDR3 region has the DNA TGTGCCAGCAGCTTTACGGGAGGGAACTACGAGCAGTACTTC. It translates to CASSFTGGNYEQYF.

The CDR3 loop reads CASSRTSGRTDTQYF. CDR3 nucleotides: TGTGCCAGCAGTAGGACTAGCGGGAGGACAGATACGCAGTATTTT. V is TRBV2 and J is TRBJ2-3; 14 bases are a match to TRBD2. Germline lookup yields CDR1 SNHLY and CDR2 FYNNEI. V was pared by 5 bases and J by 3 bases, with 1 base of the junction left unmatched. The CDR3 covers 15 residues.

The V and J genes are TRBV18 and TRBJ2-1; TRBD2 matches at 9 bases. Trimming at V came to 5 bases and at J to 9 bases, leaving 8 bases not matched to a gene. CDR3 length: 14 amino acids. The germline V gene encodes CDR1 KGHSH and CDR2 LQKENI. This CDR3 reads CASSYERGAGEQFF. The CDR3, as DNA: TGTGCCAGCTCATACGAGCGGGGGGCCGGTGAGCAGTTCTTC.

This clone appeared a single time. The chain has TRBV6-5 and TRBJ2-3; possible D gene TRBD1, 6 bases. CDR3 size: 16 residues. Trimming removed 4 bases at V and 5 bases at J, with 19 bases between. The germline V gene has CDR1 MNHEY and CDR2 SVGAGI. The CDR3: CASSLTAGTLGDTQYF. For the CDR3, the DNA is TGTGCCAGCAGTTTAACCGCCGGGACACTGGGAGATACGCAGTATTTT.

The chain is built from TRBV2 and TRBJ2-7; 13 positions agree with TRBD2. V trimming: 11 bases; J trimming: 4 bases; junction bases outside the gene matches: 8. This CDR3 is built from 14 residues. Germline V gene sequence: CDR1 SNHLY, CDR2 FYNNEI. CDR3 in DNA: TGTGCCGGCATGATACTAGCGGGAGGGTACGAGCAGTACTTC. As protein: CAGMILAGGYEQYF.